These T cell receptor beta chains were read from a single sample in a study of blood T cell repertoires in COVID-19. Sequenced by immunoSEQ multiplex PCR; TCRdb stores in-frame clones only, minus some. The sample shows tens of thousands of clones, about nine tenths of them seen only once. The sequencing sample was made of peripheral blood. The receptors stem from a woman aged 70-85 years with active COVID-19. The CDR3 runs from the conserved cysteine through the conserved F or W. The D gene is left open where the match is weak. Where a row states a size, it is once, few, many or the class of an expanded clone; other rows omit it.

j_call | d_call | clone_size | v_call | cdr3_nt | cdr3_aa
TRBJ1-1 | . | . | TRBV3-1/TRBV3-2 | TGTGCCAGCAGCCTAAGGCCCCTTATACAGGGCCCAAGGACTGAAGCTTTCTTT | CASSLRPLIQGPRTEAFF
TRBJ2-1 | TRBD2 | . | TRBV5-6 | TGTGCCAGCAGCTTGTCTGCTAGCGGGTACAATGAGCAGTTCTTC | CASSLSASGYNEQFF
TRBJ1-2 | TRBD1 | . | TRBV7-9 | TGTGCCAGCAGCCCCTTTAGGGACAGAGTATCCTACACCTTC | CASSPFRDRVSYTF
TRBJ2-7 | TRBD1 | . | TRBV6-2/TRBV6-3 | TGTGCCAGCAGTTACCGCGGACAGGGGAAAAACGAGCAGTACTTC | CASSYRGQGKNEQYF
TRBJ2-1 | TRBD1 | . | TRBV11-1 | TGTGCCAGCAGCCCGCGGACAGGATACGATGAGCAGTTCTTC | CASSPRTGYDEQFF
TRBJ2-7 | TRBD1 | . | TRBV24-1 | TGTGCCACCAGTGACCCCACAGGGGGCGAAGTCGATGAGCAGTACTTC | CATSDPTGGEVDEQYF
TRBJ2-5 | TRBD1 | . | TRBV3-1/TRBV3-2 | TGTGCCAGCAGCCAAGGAGAAGGGACAGTAGAGACCCAGTACTTC | CASSQGEGTVETQYF
TRBJ1-5 | TRBD1 | . | TRBV6-5 | TGTGCCAGCAGCCGTGACAGGGGATACAATCAGCCCCAGCATTTT | CASSRDRGYNQPQHF
TRBJ2-7 | . | once | TRBV5-8 | TGTGCCAGCAGCTTGGGGGGCGTCTACGAGCAGTACTTC | CASSLGGVYEQYF
TRBJ1-2 | . | . | TRBV29-1 | TGCAGCGTTGTGTCAGGGGTTTTGGGCTACACCTTC | CSVVSGVLGYTF
TRBJ2-7 | TRBD2 | . | TRBV18 | TGTGCCAGCTCAACTAGCGGGGGGGCGTACGAGCAGTACTTC | CASSTSGGAYEQYF
TRBJ2-5 | . | . | TRBV6-1 | TGTGCCAGCAGTGAAGTAGGGGGGGCCAGAGAGACCCAGTACTTC | CASSEVGGARETQYF
TRBJ2-3 | . | . | TRBV3-1/TRBV3-2 | TGTGCCAGCAGTCCTTGGGACACAACAGATACGCAGTATTTT | CASSPWDTTDTQYF
TRBJ1-5 | . | . | TRBV4-3 | TGCGCCAGCAGCCAAGATCAGGGGACGTTGCAAAATCAGCCCCAGCATTTT | CASSQDQGTLQNQPQHF
TRBJ2-1 | TRBD2 | . | TRBV5-4 | TGTGCCAGCAGCACCCCGACTAGCTTCTACAATGAGCAGTTCTTC | CASSTPTSFYNEQFF
TRBJ2-3 | TRBD1 | . | TRBV9 | TGTGCCAGCAGCGGACCAGGACAGGGTAGGCTGGATACGCAGTATTTT | CASSGPGQGRLDTQYF
TRBJ1-1 | . | . | TRBV5-1 | TGCGCCAGCAGCTTGGAGGGGAGGGCGGCTGAAGCTTTCTTT | CASSLEGRAAEAFF
TRBJ1-4 | . | . | TRBV27 | TGTGCCAGCAGTCCAGGACAGTTACTACGCGAAAAACTGTTTTTT | CASSPGQLLREKLFF
TRBJ2-7 | . | few | TRBV7-6 | TGTGCCAGCAGCTTAGCTTCTGGCCCTGCCCTTGACGAGCAGTACTTC | CASSLASGPALDEQYF
TRBJ2-3 | TRBD2 | . | TRBV19 | TGTGCCAGTACGGCTAGCGGACGCACAGATACGCAGTATTTT | CASTASGRTDTQYF
TRBJ2-6 | TRBD1 | . | TRBV19 | TGTGCCACCACGGACAGGGGAGCCTCTGGGGCCAACGTCCTGACTTTC | CATTDRGASGANVLTF
TRBJ2-2 | . | . | TRBV9 | TGTGCCAGCACCCAACTTGGGGGGTCGAACACCGGGGAGCTGTTTTTT | CASTQLGGSNTGELFF
TRBJ2-5 | . | . | TRBV27 | TGTGCCAGCCCCTCGGAAGAGACCCAGTACTTC | CASPSEETQYF
TRBJ2-2 | TRBD1 | . | TRBV18 | TGTGCCAGCTCACCTACCCACGGGACAGGGGTAAACACCGGGGAGCTGTTTTTT | CASSPTHGTGVNTGELFF
TRBJ2-1 | . | . | TRBV19 | TGTGCCAGTAGTATGAGTGGTAGCCGGGACACCGCCTACAATGAGCAGTTCTTC | CASSMSGSRDTAYNEQFF
TRBJ1-1 | . | . | TRBV12-3/TRBV12-4 | TGTGCCAGCAGTTTTACAGGGAGCACTGAAGCTTTCTTT | CASSFTGSTEAFF
TRBJ2-7 | . | . | TRBV2 | TGTGCCAGCAGTGAAGCGCGGGGACTCCCAACCTACGAGCAGTACTTC | CASSEARGLPTYEQYF
TRBJ2-5 | . | once | TRBV5-1 | TGCGCCAGCAGCCTGGGGGCAGCCCAAGAGACCCAGTACTTC | CASSLGAAQETQYF
TRBJ1-6 | TRBD1 | . | TRBV30 | TGTGCCTGGAGTGGGGGACAGGATAATTCACCCCTCCACTTT | CAWSGGQDNSPLHF
TRBJ2-1 | TRBD1 | . | TRBV10-3 | TGTGCCATCAGTGATTTAAAAGGGACAGGGGGCTACAATGAGCAGTTCTTC | CAISDLKGTGGYNEQFF
TRBJ2-2 | TRBD2 | . | TRBV9 | TGTGCCAGCAGCGTTAGGCGGACTAGTGAGTCCGGGGAGCTGTTTTTT | CASSVRRTSESGELFF
TRBJ1-6 | . | . | TRBV6-4 | TGTGCCAGCAGTGACTCGCCTGAGGGTTCACCCCTCCACTTT | CASSDSPEGSPLHF
TRBJ2-2 | TRBD2 | . | TRBV6-5 | TGTGCCAGCAGCGAGGGACTAGCGGGCGGGGAGCTGTTTTTT | CASSEGLAGGELFF
TRBJ2-7 | TRBD1 | once | TRBV24-1 | TGTGCCACCAGTGAGACAGGGATCTACGAGCAGTACTTC | CATSETGIYEQYF
TRBJ2-1 | TRBD2 | few | TRBV14 | TGTGCCAGCAGCGAAGGACTAGCGGGGGATGAGCAGTTCTTC | CASSEGLAGDEQFF
TRBJ2-2 | . | . | TRBV4-3 | TGCGCCAGCAGCCGCGGGGGCGCGGACACCGGGGAGCTGTTTTTT | CASSRGGADTGELFF
TRBJ1-2 | . | . | TRBV1 | TGCACCAGCAGCCAAGATGAAGACAGGGCTGGCTACACCTTC | CTSSQDEDRAGYTF
TRBJ2-3 | TRBD1 | . | TRBV5-4 | TGTGCCAGCAGCTTTCGGGACAGGGGGCGGACAGATACGCAGTATTTT | CASSFRDRGRTDTQYF
TRBJ2-7 | TRBD1 | . | TRBV6-1 | TGTGCCAGCAGTGAGGTAGGTGACAGGGAGAGCTCCTACGAGCAGTACTTC | CASSEVGDRESSYEQYF
TRBJ2-3 | . | . | TRBV27 | TGTGCCAGCAGCCTACGGGGGGCAGGAGTCACAGATACGCAGTATTTT | CASSLRGAGVTDTQYF
TRBJ1-1 | . | . | TRBV4-2 | TGTGCCAGCAGCCAAGAGTGGGGCACCCAATTTGAAGCTTTCTTT | CASSQEWGTQFEAFF
TRBJ2-1 | TRBD1 | . | TRBV27 | TGTGCCAGCAGTCAGGGGACAGGGCGGCAGTTCTTC | CASSQGTGRQFF
TRBJ1-4 | . | . | TRBV7-2 | TGTGCCAGCAGTACGGGTCGGGTTGAAAAACTGTTTTTT | CASSTGRVEKLFF